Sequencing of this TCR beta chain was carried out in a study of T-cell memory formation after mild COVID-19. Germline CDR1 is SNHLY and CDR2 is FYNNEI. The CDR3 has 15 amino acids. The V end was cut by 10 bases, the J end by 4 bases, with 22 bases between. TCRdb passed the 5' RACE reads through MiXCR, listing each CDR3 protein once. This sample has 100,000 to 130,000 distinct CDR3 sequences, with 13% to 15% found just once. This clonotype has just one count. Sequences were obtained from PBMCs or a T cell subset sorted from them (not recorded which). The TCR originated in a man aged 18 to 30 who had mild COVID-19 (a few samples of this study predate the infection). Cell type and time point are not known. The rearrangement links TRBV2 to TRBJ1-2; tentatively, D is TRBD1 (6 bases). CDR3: CAINRVQGRFYGYTF. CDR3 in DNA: TGTGCCATTAACCGGGTCCAGGGGAGGTTCTATGGCTACACCTTC. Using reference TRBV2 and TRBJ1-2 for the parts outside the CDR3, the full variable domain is EPEVTQTPSHQVTQMGQEVILRCVPISNHLYFYWYRQILGQKVEFLVSFYNNEISEKSEIFDDQFSVERPDGSNFTLKIRSTKLEDSAMYFCAINRVQGRFYGYTFGSGTRLTVV.